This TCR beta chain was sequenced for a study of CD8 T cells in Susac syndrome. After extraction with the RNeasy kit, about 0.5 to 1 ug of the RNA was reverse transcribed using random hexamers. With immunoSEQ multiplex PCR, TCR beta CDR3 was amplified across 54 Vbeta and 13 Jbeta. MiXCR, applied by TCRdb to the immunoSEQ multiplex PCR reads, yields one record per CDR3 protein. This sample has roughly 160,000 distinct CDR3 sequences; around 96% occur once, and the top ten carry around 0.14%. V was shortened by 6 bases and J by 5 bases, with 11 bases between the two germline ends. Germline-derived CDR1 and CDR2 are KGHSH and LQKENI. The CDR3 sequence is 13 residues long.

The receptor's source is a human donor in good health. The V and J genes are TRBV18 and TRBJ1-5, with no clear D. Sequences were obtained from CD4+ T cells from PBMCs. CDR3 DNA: TGTGCCAGCTCCAGGACCCAAGATCAGCCCCAGCATTTT. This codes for CASSRTQDQPQHF.